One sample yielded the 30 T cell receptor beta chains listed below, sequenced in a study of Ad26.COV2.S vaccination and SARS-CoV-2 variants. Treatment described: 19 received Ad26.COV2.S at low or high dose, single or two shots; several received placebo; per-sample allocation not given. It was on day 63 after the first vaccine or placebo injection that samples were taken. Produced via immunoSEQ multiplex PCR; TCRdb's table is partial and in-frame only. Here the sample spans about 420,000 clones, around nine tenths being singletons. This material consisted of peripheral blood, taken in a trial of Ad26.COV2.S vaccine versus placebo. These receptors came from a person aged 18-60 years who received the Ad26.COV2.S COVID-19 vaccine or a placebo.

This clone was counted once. This chain's CDR3 is CASSRVGTMGSEAFF. DNA of the CDR3: TGTGCCAGCAGCCGGGTGGGGACGATGGGTTCTGAAGCTTTCTTT. V gene TRBV7-9 combines with J gene TRBJ1-1, with D possibly matching TRBD1 (5 bases). The V gene lost 5 bases and the J gene lost 6 bases, with 19 bases spanning the gap. Germline CDR1 and CDR2: SEHNR and FQNEAQ (reference sequence). The CDR3 has 15 residues.

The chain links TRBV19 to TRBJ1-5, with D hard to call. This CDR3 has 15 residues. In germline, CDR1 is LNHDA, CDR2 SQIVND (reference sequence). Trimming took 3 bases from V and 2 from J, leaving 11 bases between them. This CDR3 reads CASSIVFRGNQPQHF. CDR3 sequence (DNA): TGTGCCAGTAGTATTGTGTTTAGGGGCAATCAGCCCCAGCATTTT.

CDR3 amino acids: CASSPWTVITYEQYF. CDR3 sequence (DNA): TGTGCCAGCAGCCCCTGGACAGTAATAACCTACGAGCAGTACTTC. This sequence joins TRBV28 and TRBJ2-7, with D possibly being TRBD1 (6 bases). V lost 6 bases, J lost 2 bases, and 17 bases lay in between. This CDR3 contains 15 residues. The germline gives CDR1 MDHEN, CDR2 SYDVKM.

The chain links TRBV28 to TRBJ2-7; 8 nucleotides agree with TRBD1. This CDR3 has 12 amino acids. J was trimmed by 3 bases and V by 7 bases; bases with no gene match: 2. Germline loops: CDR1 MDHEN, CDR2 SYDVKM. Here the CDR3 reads CASTGGFYEQYF. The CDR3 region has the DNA TGTGCCAGCACAGGGGGCTTCTACGAGCAGTACTTC.

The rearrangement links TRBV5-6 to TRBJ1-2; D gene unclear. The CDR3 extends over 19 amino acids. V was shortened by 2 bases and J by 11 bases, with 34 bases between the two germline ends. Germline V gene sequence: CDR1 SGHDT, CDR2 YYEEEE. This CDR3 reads CASSFTLIGTPRWSRGYTF. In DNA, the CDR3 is TGTGCCAGCAGCTTTACCCTAATTGGAACACCTAGGTGGTCGAGAGGGTACACCTTC.

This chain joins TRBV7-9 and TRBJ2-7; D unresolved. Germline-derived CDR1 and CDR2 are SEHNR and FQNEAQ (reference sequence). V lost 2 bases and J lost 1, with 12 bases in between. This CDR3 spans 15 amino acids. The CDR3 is CASSLTIPGSYEQYF. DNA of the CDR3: TGTGCCAGCAGCTTAACGATACCCGGATCCTACGAGCAGTACTTC.

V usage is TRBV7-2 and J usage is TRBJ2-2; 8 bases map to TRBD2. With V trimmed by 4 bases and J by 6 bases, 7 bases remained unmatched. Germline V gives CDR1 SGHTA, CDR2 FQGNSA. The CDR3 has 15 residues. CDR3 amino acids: CASSSGTSLAGELFF. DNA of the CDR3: TGTGCCAGCAGCTCTGGGACTAGTCTCGCCGGGGAGCTGTTTTTT. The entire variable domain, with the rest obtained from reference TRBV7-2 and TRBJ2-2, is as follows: GAGVSQSPSNKVTEKGKDVELRCDPISGHTALYWYRQSLGQGLEFLIYFQGNSAPDKSGLPSDRFSAERTGGSVSTLTIQRTQQEDSAVYLCASSSGTSLAGELFFGEGSRLTVL.

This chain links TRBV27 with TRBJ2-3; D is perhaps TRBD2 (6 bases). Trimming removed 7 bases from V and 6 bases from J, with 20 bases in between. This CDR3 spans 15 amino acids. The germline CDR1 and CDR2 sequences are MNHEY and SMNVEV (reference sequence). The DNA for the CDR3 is TGTGCCAGCACCCACCTTGCGGGGCCTGGGGATACGCAGTATTTT. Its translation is CASTHLAGPGDTQYF.

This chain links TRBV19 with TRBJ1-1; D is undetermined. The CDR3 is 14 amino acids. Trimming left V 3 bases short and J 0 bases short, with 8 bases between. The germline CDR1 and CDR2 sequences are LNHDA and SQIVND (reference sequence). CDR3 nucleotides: TGTGCCAGTAGTATTGGGGAGATGAACACTGAAGCTTTCTTT. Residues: CASSIGEMNTEAFF.

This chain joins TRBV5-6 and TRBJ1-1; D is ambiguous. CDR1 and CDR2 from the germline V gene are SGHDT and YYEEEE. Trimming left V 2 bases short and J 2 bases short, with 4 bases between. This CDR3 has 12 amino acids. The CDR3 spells CASSFINTEAFF. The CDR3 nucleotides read TGTGCCAGCAGCTTCATAAACACTGAAGCTTTCTTT.

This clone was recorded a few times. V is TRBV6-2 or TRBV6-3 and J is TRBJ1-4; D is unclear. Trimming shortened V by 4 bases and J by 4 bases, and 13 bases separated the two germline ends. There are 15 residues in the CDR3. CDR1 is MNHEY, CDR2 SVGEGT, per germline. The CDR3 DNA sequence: TGTGCCAGCAGTTGGTCCGCATGGAATAATGAAAAACTGTTTTTT. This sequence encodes CASSWSAWNNEKLFF.

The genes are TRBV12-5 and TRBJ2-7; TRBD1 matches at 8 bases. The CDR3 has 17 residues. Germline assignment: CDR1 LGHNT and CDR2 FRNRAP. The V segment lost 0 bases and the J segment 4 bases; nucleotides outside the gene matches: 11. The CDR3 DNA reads TGTGCTAGTGGTTTGGTTAAGGACCGGACAGGGTGGTACGAGCAGTACTTC. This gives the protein CASGLVKDRTGWYEQYF.

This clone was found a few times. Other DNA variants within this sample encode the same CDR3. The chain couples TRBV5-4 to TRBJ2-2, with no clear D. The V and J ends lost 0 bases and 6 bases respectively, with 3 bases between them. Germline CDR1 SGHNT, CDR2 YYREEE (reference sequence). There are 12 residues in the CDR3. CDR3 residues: CASSLVAGELFF. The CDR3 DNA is TGTGCCAGCAGCTTGGTTGCCGGGGAGCTGTTTTTT.

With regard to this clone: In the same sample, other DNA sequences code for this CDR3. CDR3 bases: TGTGCCAGCAGTTTCGCGGCGGCCTACGAGCAGTACTTC. Translation: CASSFAAAYEQYF. The chain is built from TRBV27 and TRBJ2-7; no clear D gene. The V and J ends lost 3 bases and 2 bases respectively, with 8 bases between them. Per the germline V gene, CDR1 is MNHEY and CDR2 is SMNVEV (reference sequence). This CDR3 region has 13 residues.

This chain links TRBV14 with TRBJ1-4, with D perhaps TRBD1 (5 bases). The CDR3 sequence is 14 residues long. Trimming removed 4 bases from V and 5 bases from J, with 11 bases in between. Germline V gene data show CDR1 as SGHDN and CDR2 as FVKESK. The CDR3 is CASSPGGKNEKLFF. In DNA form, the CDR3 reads TGTGCCAGCAGCCCGGGGGGGAAAAATGAAAAACTGTTTTTT.

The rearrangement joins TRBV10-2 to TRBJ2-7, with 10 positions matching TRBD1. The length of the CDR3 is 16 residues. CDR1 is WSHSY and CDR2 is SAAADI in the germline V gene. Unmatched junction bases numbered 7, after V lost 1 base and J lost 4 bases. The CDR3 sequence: CASSELRRQGAYEQYF. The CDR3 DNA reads TGCGCCAGCAGTGAGTTGCGCCGACAGGGGGCTTACGAGCAGTACTTC.

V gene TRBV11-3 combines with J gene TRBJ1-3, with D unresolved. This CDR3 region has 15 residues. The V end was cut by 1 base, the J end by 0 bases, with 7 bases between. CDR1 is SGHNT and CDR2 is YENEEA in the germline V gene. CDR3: CASSLVGNSGNTIYF. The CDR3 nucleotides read TGTGCCAGCAGCTTAGTCGGGAACTCTGGAAACACCATATATTTT.

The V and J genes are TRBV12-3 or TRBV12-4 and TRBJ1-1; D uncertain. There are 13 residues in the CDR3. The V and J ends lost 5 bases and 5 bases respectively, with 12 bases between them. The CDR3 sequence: CASSLLKGTEAFF. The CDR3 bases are TGTGCCAGCAGTCTCCTCAAGGGAACTGAAGCTTTCTTT.

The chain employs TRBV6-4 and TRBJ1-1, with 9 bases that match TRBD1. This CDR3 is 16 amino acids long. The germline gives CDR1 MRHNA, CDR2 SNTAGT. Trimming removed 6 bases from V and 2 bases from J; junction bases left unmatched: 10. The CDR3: CASSETWDRANTEAFF. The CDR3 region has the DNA TGTGCCAGCAGCGAAACCTGGGACAGGGCAAACACTGAAGCTTTCTTT.

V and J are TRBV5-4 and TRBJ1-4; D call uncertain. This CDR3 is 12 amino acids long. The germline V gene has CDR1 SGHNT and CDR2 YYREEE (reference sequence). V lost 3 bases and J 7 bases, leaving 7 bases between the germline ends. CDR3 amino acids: CASSSYSEKLFF. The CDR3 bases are TGTGCCAGCAGCTCCTATAGTGAAAAACTGTTTTTT.

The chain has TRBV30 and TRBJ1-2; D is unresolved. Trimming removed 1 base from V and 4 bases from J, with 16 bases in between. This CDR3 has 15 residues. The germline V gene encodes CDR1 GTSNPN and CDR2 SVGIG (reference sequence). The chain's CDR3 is CAWSDPFYSFYGYTF. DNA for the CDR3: TGTGCCTGGAGTGATCCGTTCTACTCCTTCTATGGCTACACCTTC.

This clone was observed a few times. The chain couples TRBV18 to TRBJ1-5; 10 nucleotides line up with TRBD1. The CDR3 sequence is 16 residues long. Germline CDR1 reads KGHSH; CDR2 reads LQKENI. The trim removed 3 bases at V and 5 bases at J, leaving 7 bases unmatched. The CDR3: CASSPTGGSGDQPQHF. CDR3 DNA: TGTGCCAGCTCACCGACAGGGGGCTCCGGGGATCAGCCCCAGCATTTT.

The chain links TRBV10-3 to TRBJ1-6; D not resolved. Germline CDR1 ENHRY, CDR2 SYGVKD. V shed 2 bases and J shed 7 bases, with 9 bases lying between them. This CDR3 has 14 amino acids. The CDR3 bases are TGTGCCATCAGTGAGGCGAGGGAAAATTCACCCCTCCACTTT. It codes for CAISEARENSPLHF.

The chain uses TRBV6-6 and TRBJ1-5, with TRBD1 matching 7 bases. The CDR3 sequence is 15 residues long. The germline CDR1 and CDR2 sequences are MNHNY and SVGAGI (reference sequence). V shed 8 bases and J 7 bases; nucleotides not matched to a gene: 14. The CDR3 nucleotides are TGTGCCAGCTCGATATCGACAGGGCCGTACCAGCCCCAGCATTTT. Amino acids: CASSISTGPYQPQHF.

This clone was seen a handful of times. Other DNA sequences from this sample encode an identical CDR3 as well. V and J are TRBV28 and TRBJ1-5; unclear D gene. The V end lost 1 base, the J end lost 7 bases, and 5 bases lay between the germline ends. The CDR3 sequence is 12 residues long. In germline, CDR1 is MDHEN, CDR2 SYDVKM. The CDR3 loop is CASSLSRQPQHF. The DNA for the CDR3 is TGTGCCAGCAGTTTATCTCGGCAGCCCCAGCATTTT.

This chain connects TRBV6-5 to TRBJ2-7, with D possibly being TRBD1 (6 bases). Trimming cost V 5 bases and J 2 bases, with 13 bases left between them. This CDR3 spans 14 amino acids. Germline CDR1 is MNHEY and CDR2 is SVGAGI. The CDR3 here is CASSKAQGPYEQYF. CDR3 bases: TGTGCCAGCAGTAAGGCTCAGGGGCCCTACGAGCAGTACTTC.

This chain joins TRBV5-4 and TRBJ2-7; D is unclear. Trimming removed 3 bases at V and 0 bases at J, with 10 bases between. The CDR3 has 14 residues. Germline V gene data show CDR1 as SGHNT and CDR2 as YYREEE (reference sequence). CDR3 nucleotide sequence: TGTGCCAGCAGCTCGTCTTCCCTCTCCTACGAGCAGTACTTC. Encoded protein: CASSSSSLSYEQYF.

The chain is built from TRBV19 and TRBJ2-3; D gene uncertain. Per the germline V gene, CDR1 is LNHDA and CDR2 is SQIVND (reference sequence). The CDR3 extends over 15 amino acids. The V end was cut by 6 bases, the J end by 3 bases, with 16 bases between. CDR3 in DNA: TGTGCCAGTAGCCGGACGGCCCAAGAGACAGATACGCAGTATTTT. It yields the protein CASSRTAQETDTQYF.

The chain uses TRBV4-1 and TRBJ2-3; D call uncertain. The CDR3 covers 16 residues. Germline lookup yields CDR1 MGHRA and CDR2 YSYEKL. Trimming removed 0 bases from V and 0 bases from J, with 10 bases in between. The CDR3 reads CASSQEPDLSTDTQYF. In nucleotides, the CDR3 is TGCGCCAGCAGCCAAGAGCCAGACCTTAGCACAGATACGCAGTATTTT.

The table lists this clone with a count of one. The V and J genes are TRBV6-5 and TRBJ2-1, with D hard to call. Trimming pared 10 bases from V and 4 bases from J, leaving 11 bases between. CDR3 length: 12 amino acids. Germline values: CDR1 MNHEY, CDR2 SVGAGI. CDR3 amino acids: CATRSGYNEQFF. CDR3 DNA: TGTGCCACCCGATCCGGGTACAATGAGCAGTTCTTC.